This T cell receptor beta chain was recorded in a study of T-cell memory formation after mild COVID-19. Libraries for TCRalpha and TCRbeta carried sample barcodes and unique molecular identifiers via 5'RACE. TCRdb re-derived calls from the 5' RACE reads in MiXCR, one entry per CDR3 protein. The sample holds about 110,000 distinct CDR3 sequences, approximately 17% seen once. Notes on this clonotype: Its antigen remains unknown.

Findings and caveats of the study: Later expanders leaned toward CD4+, whereas clones contracting from day 15 to 85 were balanced CD4/CD8.

V was clipped by 2 bases and J by 3 bases, with 8 bases between them. The CDR3 totals 14 residues. Germline V CDR1 and CDR2: MNHEY, SVGEGT. The gene calls are TRBV6-2 or TRBV6-3 and TRBJ1-5; D remains unclear. The TCR sequence derives from an adult woman who had mild COVID-19 (a few samples of this study predate the infection). Cell type and time point are not known. Input material: PBMCs or a T cell subset sorted from them (not recorded which). For the CDR3, the DNA is TGTGCCAGCAGTTACCCCAGCTTCAATCAGCCCCAGCATTTT. Translation gives CASSYPSFNQPQHF.